This T cell receptor beta chain was profiled in a study of CD8+ T cells in alopecia areata. Study-wide points: Tofacitinib yielded significantly lower scalp clonality and fewer expanded CD8+ clones among the top 100.

RNA, once extracted, was reverse transcribed into cDNA for use as the sequencing template. The protocol was immunoSEQ multiplex PCR, while the TCRdb copy is restricted to in-frame clones and leaves out a portion. The table includes 90,000 to 100,000 clones, under 70% detected once. This sample's treatment: oral pan-JAK inhibitor, 5-10 mg twice daily. The CDR3 totals 13 residues. CDR1 SQVTM and CDR2 ANQGSEA come from the germline V gene. V was cut by 3 bases and J by 7 bases, with 13 bases left in between. To note about this clone: As yet, its antigen is unknown.

The rearrangement joins TRBV29-1 to TRBJ2-1; D is perhaps TRBD1 (5 bases). This sequence originates from a human donor with alopecia areata. This sample comprised CD8+ T cells sorted from blood, obtained at week 4, from a patient treated with tofacitinib. This CDR3 is CSVDVTDSNEQFF. The CDR3 DNA reads as TGCAGCGTTGATGTGACAGATTCAAATGAGCAGTTCTTC.